The 19 T cell receptor beta chains in this list originate from one sample, sequenced in a study of long-term antiretroviral therapy in people with HIV. Samples were assayed with immunoSEQ v3.0 at survey level. Profiled with immunoSEQ multiplex PCR; TCRdb holds only in-frame clones, not every one. The sample comprises about 16,000 clones, approximately 81% of which are singletons, and approximately 15% rests with the top ten. Sample: unsorted PBMCs, taken about 3.3 years after starting antiretroviral therapy. The source of these receptors is a woman in her 40s with HIV.

V usage is TRBV4-3 and J usage is TRBJ1-1; tentatively, D is TRBD1 (5 bases). CDR1 and CDR2 from the germline V gene are LGHNA and YSLEER. V lost 0 bases to trimming and J lost 0 bases, with 8 bases between them. The CDR3 loop spans 15 amino acids. The CDR3 DNA is TGCGCCAGCAGCCAAGATGAGGGGATGAACACTGAAGCTTTCTTT. The encoded protein is CASSQDEGMNTEAFF.

The chain combines TRBV7-3 with TRBJ2-1; 8 positions agree with TRBD2. V was clipped by 5 bases and J by 1 base; unmatched bases: 10. Germline CDR1 is SGHTA and CDR2 is FQGTGA. The CDR3 is 17 amino acids. CDR3 sequence reads: CASSPLSGGASYNEQFF. The DNA of the CDR3 is TGTGCCAGCAGCCCCCTCTCCGGGGGGGCTTCCTACAATGAGCAGTTCTTC. The full variable domain, completed using reference TRBV7-3 and TRBJ2-1, is GAGVSQTPSNKVTEKGKYVELRCDPISGHTALYWYRQSLGQGPEFLIYFQGTGAADDSGLPNDRFFAVRPEGSVSTLKIQRTERGDSAVYLCASSPLSGGASYNEQFFGPGTRLTVL.

The J gene is TRBJ2-1, the V gene TRBV10-3; tentative D call: TRBD2 (5 bases). V lost 0 bases, J lost 2 bases, and 5 bases lay in between. Germline V CDR1 and CDR2: ENHRY, SYGVKD. The length of the CDR3 is 14 residues. CDR3 loop: CAISESGAYNEQFF. The CDR3 region has the DNA TGTGCCATCAGTGAGTCCGGGGCCTACAATGAGCAGTTCTTC.

V is TRBV7-9 and J is TRBJ1-2, with D possibly matching TRBD1 (6 bases). This CDR3 contains 12 residues. V was cut by 6 bases and J by 6 bases, with 11 bases left in between. Per the germline V gene, CDR1 is SEHNR and CDR2 is FQNEAQ (reference sequence). CDR3 in DNA: TGTGCCAGCAGTCCGGACAGCCATGGCTACACCTTC. Translation: CASSPDSHGYTF.

V usage is TRBV27 and J usage is TRBJ1-2, with 11 bases that match TRBD1. The germline CDR1 and CDR2 sequences are MNHEY and SMNVEV (reference sequence). The CDR3 sequence is 16 residues long. The J segment lost 8 bases and the V segment lost 5 bases, leaving 13 bases of the junction unmatched. CDR3 coding DNA: TGTGCCAGCAGTCCACGGACAGGGGGCGGAATGGACGGCTACACCTTC. Translation: CASSPRTGGGMDGYTF.

V usage is TRBV5-6 and J usage is TRBJ1-2; D not certain. Trimming stripped 4 bases from V and 2 bases from J, with 9 bases between. Per the germline V gene, CDR1 is SGHDT and CDR2 is YYEEEE. This CDR3 comprises 13 residues. This CDR3 is CASSHDKNYGYTF. The DNA of the CDR3 is TGTGCCAGCAGCCACGACAAGAACTATGGCTACACCTTC.

V is TRBV5-1 and J is TRBJ2-1; 9 bases fit TRBD2. The CDR3 has 13 amino acids. Germline CDR1 reads SGHRS; CDR2 reads YFSETQ. Losses at the gene ends were 3 bases for V and 8 bases for J; bases not matched to a gene: 3. CDR3 sequence reads: CASSSTSGYEQFF. In DNA form, the CDR3 reads TGCGCCAGCAGCTCGACTAGCGGCTATGAGCAGTTCTTC.

The chain is built from TRBV27 and TRBJ2-3; a possible D gene is TRBD2 (6 bases). This CDR3 is built from 14 residues. Germline values: CDR1 MNHEY, CDR2 SMNVEV (reference sequence). V was clipped by 7 bases and J by 1 base, with 12 bases between them. The DNA of the CDR3 is TGTGCCAGCAAGCGGGTAGCGGGCACAGATACGCAGTATTTT. Amino acids: CASKRVAGTDTQYF.

The chain couples TRBV10-3 to TRBJ2-1; a possible D gene is TRBD1 (6 bases). In germline, CDR1 is ENHRY, CDR2 SYGVKD. CDR3 length: 13 residues. Trimming took 3 bases from V and 6 from J, leaving 9 bases between them. The CDR3 sequence is CAISEARGNEQFF. DNA for the CDR3: TGTGCCATCAGTGAAGCCAGGGGCAATGAGCAGTTCTTC.

The chain is built from TRBV10-3 and TRBJ2-5, with 8 bases identical to TRBD2. The CDR3 has 16 amino acids. The V segment lost 3 bases and the J segment 5 bases; nucleotides outside the gene matches: 11. CDR1 and CDR2 from the germline V gene are ENHRY and SYGVKD. The CDR3 DNA follows: TGTGCCATCAGTGACCAGCCGGGGGGGTTGGGCGAGACCCAGTACTTC. Its translation: CAISDQPGGLGETQYF.

The rearrangement links TRBV20-1 to TRBJ1-1, with D uncertain. In germline, CDR1 is DFQATT, CDR2 SNEGSKA (reference sequence). With 0 bases removed from V and 6 bases from J, the gap between germline ends came to 5 bases. There are 11 residues in the CDR3. CDR3 region: CSAREEAEAFF. The CDR3 coding sequence is TGCAGTGCTAGAGAAGAGGCTGAAGCTTTCTTT.

This clone was observed once. This chain uses TRBV9 with TRBJ2-3; D may be TRBD2 (6 bases). The CDR3 consists of 16 residues. The V gene's germline CDR1 is SGDLS and CDR2 YYNGEE. V dropped 4 bases and J dropped 0 bases, with 15 bases sitting between them. CDR3 region: CASSSRTGLSTDTQYF. The CDR3 nucleotides are TGTGCCAGCAGCTCCCGGACGGGACTCAGCACAGATACGCAGTATTTT.

There are a few counts of this clone. V and J are TRBV19 and TRBJ1-5; 7 positions match TRBD1. CDR3 size: 14 residues. Per germline, CDR1 LNHDA and CDR2 SQIVND (reference sequence). V lost 3 bases to trimming and J lost 5 bases; unmatched junction nucleotides: 4. The CDR3 sequence: CASSIRQGDQPQHF. The DNA of the CDR3 is TGTGCCAGTAGTATTCGACAGGGTGATCAGCCCCAGCATTTT.

J is TRBJ2-5 and V is TRBV11-2; D possibly uses TRBD1 or TRBD2 (5 bases each). Germline V gene lookup returns CDR1 SGHAT and CDR2 FQNNGV. With 5 bases removed from V and 1 base from J, the gap between germline ends came to 14 bases. This CDR3 has 15 amino acids. The CDR3 loop reads CASSRRAGTQETQYF. The CDR3 DNA reads TGTGCCAGCAGCCGACGGGCCGGGACCCAAGAGACCCAGTACTTC.

The chain joins TRBV27 to TRBJ1-5, with 7 bases lining up with TRBD1. The germline gives CDR1 MNHEY, CDR2 SMNVEV (reference sequence). Unmatched junction bases numbered 5, after V lost 6 bases and J lost 3 bases. The CDR3 length is 14 residues. CDR3 DNA: TGTGCCAGCAGCTTAACAGGGGACAATCAGCCCCAGCATTTT. It is translated as CASSLTGDNQPQHF.

The CDR3 sequence is CARGQGVDEQYF. The DNA of the CDR3 is TGTGCCAGAGGACAGGGTGTGGACGAGCAGTACTTC. The chain recombines TRBV2 with TRBJ2-7; 8 bases agree with TRBD1. This CDR3 has 12 residues. Germline CDR1 SNHLY, CDR2 FYNNEI. V gave up 9 bases and J gave up 5 bases; unmatched junction bases: 6.

The genes are TRBV10-3 and TRBJ1-3, with unresolved D. The V gene lost 0 bases and the J gene lost 0 bases, with 12 bases spanning the gap. The CDR3 is 17 amino acids. CDR1 and CDR2 (germline): ENHRY, SYGVKD. The chain's CDR3 is CAISESSGGSSGNTIYF. The CDR3, as DNA: TGTGCCATCAGTGAGTCCTCGGGCGGATCCTCTGGAAACACCATATATTTT.

The chain carries TRBV6-6 and TRBJ1-2, with D maybe TRBD1 (6 bases). The V gene lost 6 bases and the J gene lost 6 bases, with 17 bases spanning the gap. Per the germline V gene, CDR1 is MNHNY and CDR2 is SVGAGI (reference sequence). The CDR3 consists of 14 residues. Here the CDR3 DNA reads TGTGCCAGCAGGAACCTCAACAGGGTAGATGGCTACACCTTC. Amino acids: CASRNLNRVDGYTF.

This chain uses TRBV6-1 with TRBJ1-3; the D is unclear. Germline V gene lookup returns CDR1 MNHNS and CDR2 SASEGT. The CDR3 spans 14 residues. V was cut by 5 bases and J by 0 bases, with 8 bases left in between. The CDR3 loop is CASSNRASGNTIYF. The CDR3 region has the DNA TGTGCCAGCAGTAACCGGGCCTCTGGAAACACCATATATTTT.